Shown below are 17 T cell receptor beta chains from a single sample sequenced in a study of radiotherapy plus CTLA-4 blockade in lung cancer. The assay was immunoSEQ multiplex PCR, and TCRdb's table has in-frame clones only and misses some. The table lists 100,000 or so clones, roughly 80% of them singletons. This specimen was peripheral blood, taken from a patient treated with radiotherapy plus ipilimumab. These receptors were obtained from a human donor with non-small cell lung cancer that progressed on radiotherapy plus ipilimumab.

This clone was picked up a small number of times. At one boundary the junction diverges from the germline segment, which might be a read error. This chain links TRBV7-7 with TRBJ2-5; 12 positions match TRBD2. Germline V CDR1 and CDR2: SSHAT, FNYEAQ (reference sequence). This CDR3 comprises 18 residues. The CDR3 DNA reads as TGTGCTAGCAGCTTAGGTCTAGCGGGAGGGCCCCGGCAAGAGACCCAGTACTTC. Residues: CASSLGLAGGPRQETQYF.

The chain uses TRBV2 and TRBJ2-1, with D uncertain. The V gene lost 3 bases and the J gene lost 2 bases, with 11 bases spanning the gap. CDR3 length: 15 amino acids. CDR1 is SNHLY, CDR2 FYNNEI, per germline. DNA for the CDR3: TGTGCCAGCAGTGATGGGAAGGGCCCCTACAATGAGCAGTTCTTC. Protein: CASSDGKGPYNEQFF.

In its sample, this clone was seen once. The chain employs TRBV27 and TRBJ2-7, with D possibly TRBD1 on 6 matching bases. CDR1 and CDR2 from the germline V gene are MNHEY and SMNVEV (reference sequence). There are 14 residues in the CDR3. V was shortened by 5 bases and J by 4 bases, with 15 bases between the two germline ends. CDR3 in amino acids: CASSKPGHNYEQYF. CDR3 nucleotide sequence: TGTGCCAGCAGTAAACCGGGACACAATTACGAGCAGTACTTC.

V is TRBV28 and J is TRBJ1-4, with D possibly TRBD1 on 6 matching bases. Germline CDR1 is MDHEN and CDR2 is SYDVKM. Trimming pared 1 base from V and 9 bases from J, leaving 15 bases between. CDR3 length: 15 residues. The CDR3 coding sequence is TGTGCCAGCAGTTTATTTTCAGGGGTTCCCAAAAAACTGTTTTTT. Protein product: CASSLFSGVPKKLFF.

The chain couples TRBV6-5 to TRBJ2-7; 7 bases align to TRBD1. The V segment lost 6 bases and the J segment 4 bases; nucleotides outside the gene matches: 9. CDR1 and CDR2 from the germline V gene are MNHEY and SVGAGI. The CDR3 runs to 14 residues. The CDR3: CASSIVPGGYEQYF. In nucleotides, the CDR3 is TGTGCCAGCAGCATAGTTCCAGGGGGTTACGAGCAGTACTTC.

The chain carries TRBV6-5 and TRBJ2-3; D call uncertain. V was cut by 1 base and J by 0 bases, with 11 bases left in between. CDR3 length: 16 residues. Germline V CDR1 and CDR2: MNHEY, SVGAGI. The CDR3, as DNA: TGTGCCAGCAGTTACTTCGGGCCCGGTAGCACAGATACGCAGTATTTT. Translation gives CASSYFGPGSTDTQYF.

The J gene is TRBJ2-2, the V gene TRBV7-8, with a possible D match to TRBD2 (5 bases). The CDR3 has 13 residues. Trimming removed 2 bases from V and 7 bases from J, with 8 bases in between. Germline V lookup: CDR1 SGHVS, CDR2 FQNEAQ. CDR3 coding DNA: TGTGCCAGCAGCTTATTGGCGGGCGGGGAGCTGTTTTTT. This codes for CASSLLAGGELFF.

This chain joins TRBV6-1 and TRBJ2-1, with 11 nucleotides matching TRBD1. This CDR3 spans 14 amino acids. The V gene's germline CDR1 is MNHNS and CDR2 SASEGT. V lost 7 bases and J lost 6; bases outside the gene matches: 5. The CDR3 spells CASNGQGAANEQFF. The CDR3 DNA reads TGTGCCAGCAATGGACAGGGGGCCGCCAATGAGCAGTTCTTC.

V usage is TRBV9 and J usage is TRBJ1-4, with D possibly being TRBD1 (5 bases). The CDR3 runs 15 residues. V shed 0 bases and J shed 10 bases, with 16 bases lying between them. Germline V gene data show CDR1 as SGDLS and CDR2 as YYNGEE. The chain's CDR3 is CASSVEGLPGPKLFF. The CDR3 bases are TGTGCCAGCAGCGTAGAAGGGCTCCCGGGGCCAAAACTGTTTTTT.

V is TRBV6-5 and J is TRBJ2-4; D might be TRBD1 or TRBD2, each matching 5 bases. Trimming removed 3 bases from V and 4 bases from J, with 16 bases in between. There are 16 residues in the CDR3. CDR1 is MNHEY, CDR2 SVGAGI, per germline. CDR3 nucleotides: TGTGCCAGCAGTTATTCGGGGCCAATAGCTAAAAACATTCAGTACTTC. Its translation is CASSYSGPIAKNIQYF.

V usage is TRBV7-8 and J usage is TRBJ2-3; D is ambiguous. CDR3 length: 13 amino acids. Germline V gives CDR1 SGHVS, CDR2 FQNEAQ. V lost 5 bases, J lost 2 bases, and 8 bases lay in between. DNA for the CDR3: TGTGCCAGCAGCCCCCGGACCACAGATACGCAGTATTTT. Translated, it gives CASSPRTTDTQYF.

The rearrangement uses TRBV6-6 and TRBJ2-7; 11 bases fit TRBD1. CDR3 length: 13 amino acids. Germline CDR1 MNHNY, CDR2 SVGAGI (reference sequence). V gave up 5 bases and J gave up 6 bases; unmatched junction bases: 3. This CDR3 is CASSADRGPEQYF. Written as DNA, the CDR3 is TGTGCCAGCAGTGCGGACAGGGGGCCCGAGCAGTACTTC.

The rearrangement uses TRBV2 and TRBJ1-1; D unclear. The germline gives CDR1 SNHLY, CDR2 FYNNEI. The CDR3 has 15 amino acids. V was clipped by 7 bases and J by 3 bases, with 18 bases between them. The chain's CDR3 is CASTTGLGWDTEAFF. The CDR3 coding sequence is TGTGCCAGCACCACCGGTTTGGGTTGGGACACTGAAGCTTTCTTT.

The chain is built from TRBV18 and TRBJ2-2, with a possible D match to TRBD2 (5 bases). The CDR3 has 14 residues. The V end was cut by 0 bases, the J end by 7 bases, with 9 bases between. In germline, CDR1 is KGHSH, CDR2 LQKENI. This chain's CDR3 is CASSPPNRDGELFF. The CDR3 coding sequence is TGTGCCAGCTCACCACCAAACCGGGACGGGGAGCTGTTTTTT. Looking up the rest from reference TRBV18 and TRBJ2-2 gives the full variable domain: NAGVMQNPRHLVRRRGQEARLRCSPMKGHSHVYWYRQLPEEGLKFMVYLQKENIIDESGMPKERFSAEFPKEGPSILRIQQVVRGDSAAYFCASSPPNRDGELFFGEGSRLTVL.

The chain employs TRBV10-3 and TRBJ2-2, with D possibly being TRBD1 or TRBD2 (5 bases each). This CDR3 is built from 14 residues. Germline lookup yields CDR1 ENHRY and CDR2 SYGVKD. The V end lost 0 bases, the J end lost 6 bases, and 8 bases lay between the germline ends. Written as DNA, the CDR3 is TGTGCCATCAGTGAGTCGAGGGGTTCCGGGGAGCTGTTTTTT. Protein product: CAISESRGSGELFF.

This clone was detected once. The gene calls are TRBV7-3 and TRBJ2-7; 8 bases are a match to TRBD2. This CDR3 is 20 amino acids long. The V gene's germline CDR1 is SGHTA and CDR2 FQGTGA. J gave up 7 bases and V 0 bases, and 23 bases lay outside the gene matches. The CDR3 bases are TGTGCCAGCAGCTTAACGTGGGCTGCAGCGGGAGTTGGGATTAAGGGGGAGCAGTACGTC. Translation gives CASSLTWAAAGVGIKGEQYV.

This sequence joins TRBV6-1 and TRBJ2-1, with TRBD1 matching over 10 bases. Germline V gives CDR1 MNHNS, CDR2 SASEGT. V trimming: 5 bases; J trimming: 8 bases; junction bases outside the gene matches: 9. The CDR3 length is 15 residues. In DNA, the CDR3 is TGTGCCAGCAGTCCTCGACAGGGGGCCCGCCATGAGCAGTTCTTC. Translating it yields CASSPRQGARHEQFF.